This T cell receptor beta chain was sequenced for a study of CD8+CD57+ T cells in acquired aplastic anemia. Patients chosen for sequencing had shown CD8+CD57+ cell expansion by flow cytometry. Study-wide results and limits: Patients shared some 29 CD8+ CDR3 sequences with controls.

V gave up 3 bases and J gave up 12 bases; unmatched junction bases: 11. In germline, CDR1 is SGHVS, CDR2 FQNEAQ. CDR3 length: 14 residues. CDR3 and TCR beta VDJ profiling relied on genomic DNA as the template. TCRdb re-called the reads with MiXCR, one entry per CDR3 protein. In the table there are 270,000 or so distinct CDR3 sequences, 82% of which are singletons. For this clonotype: Its antigen is currently unknown.

What was sequenced was sorted CD4+, CD8+, or CD8+CD57+ T cells (not recorded which) from PBMCs. The TCR sequence derives from a human donor with aplastic anemia. The chain uses TRBV7-8 and TRBJ2-1, with 7 bases that match TRBD1. DNA of the CDR3: TGTGCCAGCAGCTTCGATCGAGACGGGACAGCGCAGTTCTTC. Encoded protein: CASSFDRDGTAQFF.